Below are 13 T cell receptor beta chains sequenced from a single sample in a study of Graves' ophthalmopathy and Graves' hyperthyroidism. Investigators amplified TCR beta CDR3 regions from RNA transcripts. Second-round multiplex PCR came after a first-round RT-PCR that employed HTBI primers. TCRdb re-called the multiplex PCR reads with MiXCR, one entry per CDR3 protein. Counted here are some 350,000 distinct CDR3 sequences, 15% to 20% occurring once; the ten biggest clones make up 2.4%. Material for sequencing was peripheral blood. The receptors shown here come from an adult woman with stable Graves' hyperthyroidism.

The V call is TRBV5-1, the J call TRBJ2-7; 7 bases line up with TRBD1. The CDR3 loop spans 17 amino acids. J was trimmed by 1 base and V by 4 bases; bases with no gene match: 14. Looked up from germline, CDR1 is SGHRS and CDR2 is YFSETQ. CDR3 nucleotides: TGCGCCAGCAGCATCCGGGACAGCCGGAAACCTTCCTACGAGCAGTACTTC. The encoded protein is CASSIRDSRKPSYEQYF.

This clonotype was counted many times. The V gene is TRBV7-8, the J gene TRBJ2-5; D possibly uses TRBD1 or TRBD2 (6 bases each). The CDR3 is 17 residues long. The germline V gene has CDR1 SGHVS and CDR2 FQNEAQ. The V and J ends lost 0 bases and 0 bases respectively, with 14 bases between them. CDR3 DNA sequence: TGTGCCAGCAGCTTAGCGCGGTTCGGGGGCAACCAAGAGACCCAGTACTTC. Protein product: CASSLARFGGNQETQYF.

This clonotype was observed at least ten times. The chain is built from TRBV28 and TRBJ1-1, with D unresolved. V was pared by 2 bases and J by 1 base, with 8 bases between. This CDR3 region has 14 residues. Germline V lookup: CDR1 MDHEN, CDR2 SYDVKM. CDR3 in amino acids: CASSLRGENTEAFF. The CDR3 coding sequence is TGTGCCAGCAGTTTACGGGGAGAGAACACTGAAGCTTTCTTT.

Turning to this clonotype: This may arise from a read error, as a much more abundant clone is one base away. V is TRBV10-3 and J is TRBJ2-4, with 7 positions matching TRBD2. Germline assignment: CDR1 ENHRY and CDR2 SYGVKD. This CDR3 contains 13 residues. The CDR3 spells CAISGQGGNIKYF. DNA of the CDR3: TGTGCCATCAGTGGTCAGGGAGGGAACATTAAGTACTTC.

The chain links TRBV7-6 to TRBJ2-7; 9 nucleotides align to TRBD2. The length of the CDR3 is 17 residues. Germline V gives CDR1 SGHVS, CDR2 FNYEAQ. Trimming at V came to 4 bases and at J to 5 bases, leaving 15 bases not matched to a gene. The CDR3 coding sequence is TGTGCCAGCAGCTCACCACCCGAGCGGACTAGCGTTGACGAGCAGTACTTC. Translating gives CASSSPPERTSVDEQYF. The full variable domain, with the rest looked up from reference TRBV7-6 and TRBJ2-7, is GAGVSQSPRYKVTKRGQDVALRCDPISGHVSLYWYRQALGQGPEFLTYFNYEAQQDKSGLPNDRFSAERPEGSISTLTIQRTEQRDSAMYRCASSSPPERTSVDEQYFGPGTRLTVT.

This clonotype has at least ten counts. The rearrangement joins TRBV5-6 to TRBJ1-1; D is perhaps TRBD1 (5 bases). The ends were cut back, 3 bases at V and 1 base at J, with 13 bases in the middle. CDR1 and CDR2 (germline): SGHDT, YYEEEE. The CDR3 loop spans 15 amino acids. CDR3: CASSSVAGPNTEAFF. CDR3 sequence (DNA): TGTGCCAGCAGCTCGGTGGCGGGGCCGAACACTGAAGCTTTCTTT.

This clonotype was detected ten times or more. V is TRBV14 and J is TRBJ1-6; no definite D call. There are 17 residues in the CDR3. Looked up from germline, CDR1 is SGHDN and CDR2 is FVKESK. The ends were cut back, 0 bases at V and 9 bases at J, with 18 bases in the middle. The CDR3 nucleotides read TGTGCCAGCAGCCAAGATGAATACCGGGCCGGAGCTTCACCCCTCCACTTT. Its translation is CASSQDEYRAGASPLHF. Drawing the rest from reference TRBV14 and TRBJ1-6, the complete variable domain is EAGVTQFPSHSVIEKGQTVTLRCDPISGHDNLYWYRRVMGKEIKFLLHFVKESKQDESGMPNNRFLAERTGGTYSTLKVQPAELEDSGVYFCASSQDEYRAGASPLHFGNGTRLTVT.

This clonotype was recorded many times. The V and J genes are TRBV12-3 or TRBV12-4 and TRBJ2-2; D remains ambiguous. Trimming removed 6 bases at V and 0 bases at J, with 20 bases between. The CDR3 extends over 18 amino acids. This CDR3 is CASRPRRSDTANTGELFF. The CDR3 region has the DNA TGTGCCAGCAGGCCAAGGCGGTCGGATACCGCGAACACCGGGGAGCTGTTTTTT.

This clonotype has ten or more counts. V usage is TRBV2 and J usage is TRBJ2-5; D gene unclear. The CDR3 spans 14 residues. Trimming shortened V by 7 bases and J by 3 bases, and 15 bases separated the two germline ends. From germline, CDR1 is SNHLY and CDR2 FYNNEI. CDR3: CASNDAGQEETQYF. The CDR3 DNA sequence: TGTGCCAGCAACGACGCCGGGCAGGAAGAGACCCAGTACTTC. The whole variable domain, remainder taken from reference TRBV2 and TRBJ2-5, is EPEVTQTPSHQVTQMGQEVILRCVPISNHLYFYWYRQILGQKVEFLVSFYNNEISEKSEIFDDQFSVERPDGSNFTLKIRSTKLEDSAMYFCASNDAGQEETQYFGPGTRLLVL.

The CDR3 here is CASSISLAGGRRDEQYF. The CDR3 bases are TGCGCCAGCAGCATAAGTCTAGCGGGAGGGCGCCGGGACGAGCAGTACTTC. The chain employs TRBV4-1 and TRBJ2-7, with TRBD2 matching 12 bases. J lost 5 bases, V lost 5 bases, and 13 bases had no gene match. Germline lookup yields CDR1 MGHRA and CDR2 YSYEKL. The CDR3 consists of 17 residues.

Many counts were recorded for this clonotype. This rearrangement joins TRBV19 to TRBJ2-2; no clear D. Germline values: CDR1 LNHDA, CDR2 SQIVND (reference sequence). Trimming removed 7 bases from V and 6 bases from J, with 6 bases in between. This CDR3 is 11 amino acids long. The CDR3 coding sequence is TGTGCCAGTAATATCCCCGGGGAGCTGTTTTTT. Translation gives CASNIPGELFF.

This clonotype has just a few counts. V usage is TRBV19 and J usage is TRBJ2-5; D gene unclear. In germline, CDR1 is LNHDA, CDR2 SQIVND (reference sequence). Trimming pared 4 bases from V and 2 bases from J, leaving 11 bases between. CDR3 length: 14 amino acids. CDR3 loop: CASSTPDMQETQYF. CDR3 sequence (DNA): TGTGCCAGTAGTACACCTGACATGCAAGAGACCCAGTACTTC.

The chain joins TRBV7-2 to TRBJ1-2; the D gene is possibly TRBD1 (5 bases). The V end was cut by 0 bases, the J end by 4 bases, with 24 bases between. The CDR3 has 19 amino acids. Germline loops: CDR1 SGHTA, CDR2 FQGNSA. The CDR3 spells CASSLAGGRGIGSAYGYTF. DNA of the CDR3: TGTGCCAGCAGCTTAGCCGGAGGGAGGGGAATAGGGTCCGCCTATGGCTACACCTTC.